What follows describes a single T cell receptor (beta chain). Its antigen is currently unknown. Profiling relied on immunoSEQ multiplex PCR, and the TCRdb table lists in-frame clones only, not all of them. The sample has roughly 9,800 clones, roughly two thirds seen once. This sample was included in a study of OX40 agonist ivuxolimab in advanced cancers. Background on the study: Ivuxolimab, which patients received intravenously every 2 weeks, was dosed at 0.01 to 10 mg/kg.

Study observations and caveats: Doses of 0.1 to 3.0 mg/kg were accompanied by clonal expansion of CD4+ and CD8+ blood T cells by week 6.

From germline, CDR1 is SGHKS and CDR2 YYEKEE (reference sequence). The CDR3 runs to 17 residues. The V segment lost 4 bases and the J segment 6 bases; nucleotides outside the gene matches: 18. Patients were ruled out by autoimmune disease history or systemic immunosuppression. The origin of this receptor is an adult with an advanced solid tumor such as melanoma, head and neck, liver or kidney cancer. Source: CD4+ or CD8+ T cells sorted from blood, taken in a trial of the OX40 agonist ivuxolimab. The V and J genes are TRBV5-5 and TRBJ2-7, with 8 bases identical to TRBD2. CDR3 bases: TGTGCCAGCAGCCACCTCACTAGCGGCCGCCCGTCCCGCGAGCAGTACTTC. Protein sequence: CASSHLTSGRPSREQYF.